The text below deals with one T cell receptor beta chain. The data were obtained in a study of OX40 agonist ivuxolimab in advanced cancers. Measured with immunoSEQ multiplex PCR; TCRdb has only the in-frame clones, and not every one. The data contain 60,000 or so clones, approximately 90% of them singletons. The length of the CDR3 is 15 residues. Germline values: CDR1 KGHSH, CDR2 LQKENI. The germline V and J ends were trimmed by 5 bases and 4 bases, with 12 bases remaining between them. The receptor was isolated from an adult with an advanced solid tumor such as melanoma, head and neck, liver or kidney cancer. Specimen: CD4+ or CD8+ T cells sorted from blood, collected in a trial of the OX40 agonist ivuxolimab. The V call is TRBV18, the J call TRBJ1-6, with a possible D match to TRBD1 (5 bases). The CDR3 bases are TGTGCCAGCTCATCAGGGACCGCATATAATTCACCCCTCCACTTT. Its protein product is CASSSGTAYNSPLHF. The full variable domain, in which reference TRBV18 and TRBJ1-6 provide the parts outside the CDR3, is NAGVMQNPRHLVRRRGQEARLRCSPMKGHSHVYWYRQLPEEGLKFMVYLQKENIIDESGMPKERFSAEFPKEGPSILRIQQVVRGDSAAYFCASSSGTAYNSPLHFGNGTRLTVT.